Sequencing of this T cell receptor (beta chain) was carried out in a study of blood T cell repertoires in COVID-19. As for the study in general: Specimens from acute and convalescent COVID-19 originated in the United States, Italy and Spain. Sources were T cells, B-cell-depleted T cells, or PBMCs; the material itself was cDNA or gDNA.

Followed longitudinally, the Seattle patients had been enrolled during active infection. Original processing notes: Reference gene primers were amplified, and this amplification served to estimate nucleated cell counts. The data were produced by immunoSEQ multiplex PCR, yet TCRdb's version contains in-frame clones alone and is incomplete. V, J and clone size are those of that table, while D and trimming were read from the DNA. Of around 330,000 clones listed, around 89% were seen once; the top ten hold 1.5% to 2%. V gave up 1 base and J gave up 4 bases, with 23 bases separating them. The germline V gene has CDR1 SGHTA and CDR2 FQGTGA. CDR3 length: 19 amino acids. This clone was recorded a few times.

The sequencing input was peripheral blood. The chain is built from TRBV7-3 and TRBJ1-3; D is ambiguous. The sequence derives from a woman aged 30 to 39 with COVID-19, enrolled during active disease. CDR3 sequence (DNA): TGTGCCAGCAGCTTAATAGAAGGACTCAGCCCCTTAGGAGGAAACACCATATATTTT. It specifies CASSLIEGLSPLGGNTIYF.